A single sample gave rise to the 12 T cell receptor beta chains below, sequenced in a study of T-cell memory formation after mild COVID-19. Via MiXCR, TCRdb re-called the 5' RACE reads, giving one row per CDR3 protein. The sample holds about 290,000 distinct CDR3 sequences; around a sixth are singletons and the top ten take approximately 23%. Sequencing was carried out using PBMCs or a T cell subset sorted from them (not recorded which). Receptors were obtained from a man aged 18 to 35 who had mild COVID-19 (a few samples of this study predate the infection). Cell type and time point are not known.

This clonotype was seen only a few times. The V gene is TRBV9, the J gene TRBJ2-3, with TRBD2 matching 12 bases. Germline CDR1 reads SGDLS; CDR2 reads YYNGEE. This CDR3 is built from 20 residues. V trimming: 4 bases; J trimming: 1 base; junction bases outside the gene matches: 16. The CDR3 is CASSPPPPTSGSRGTDTQYF. The CDR3 bases are TGTGCCAGCAGCCCACCGCCCCCGACTAGCGGGAGCCGAGGCACAGATACGCAGTATTTT.

This clonotype was seen ten or more times. The chain uses TRBV6-5 and TRBJ1-5; 7 bases fit TRBD1. Germline V lookup: CDR1 MNHEY, CDR2 SVGAGI. Trimming at V came to 5 bases and at J to 4 bases, leaving 5 bases not matched to a gene. CDR3 length: 14 amino acids. The CDR3 loop reads CASSRGTANQPQHF. CDR3 in DNA: TGTGCCAGCAGTCGGGGGACAGCGAATCAGCCCCAGCATTTT.

This clonotype was picked up a small number of times. This CDR3 is CASSSDREYTQYF. The CDR3 bases are TGTGCCAGCAGTTCCGACAGGGAGTATACGCAGTATTTT. V and J are TRBV12-3 or TRBV12-4 and TRBJ2-3; 7 positions match TRBD1. This CDR3 has 13 amino acids. With V trimmed by 4 bases and J by 7 bases, 5 bases remained unmatched.

The rearrangement joins TRBV13 to TRBJ2-3, with 8 bases matching TRBD1. The J segment lost 4 bases and the V segment lost 6 bases, leaving 6 bases of the junction unmatched. Germline CDR1 reads PRHDT; CDR2 reads FYEKMQ (reference sequence). CDR3 length: 14 amino acids. Here the CDR3 DNA reads TGTGCCAGCAGTATGACAGGGGAGGCAGATACGCAGTATTTT. The encoded protein is CASSMTGEADTQYF.

This chain joins TRBV3-1 and TRBJ2-5, with D perhaps matching TRBD1 or TRBD2 (6 bases each). The germline V gene encodes CDR1 LGHDT and CDR2 YNNKEL (reference sequence). V was shortened by 4 bases and J by 1 base, with 13 bases between the two germline ends. The CDR3 contains 15 residues. CDR3 residues: CASSPPPGAQETQYF. In DNA, the CDR3 is TGTGCCAGCAGCCCTCCTCCGGGGGCCCAAGAGACCCAGTACTTC.

This clonotype was counted a few times. This sequence joins TRBV29-1 and TRBJ1-1; D might be TRBD1 (6 bases). The CDR3 sequence is 15 residues long. Germline assignment: CDR1 SQVTM and CDR2 ANQGSEA. Trimming shortened V by 8 bases and J by 1 base, and 20 bases separated the two germline ends. As DNA, the CDR3 is TGCAGCACTCGAGGGGGACACAGCGGGAACACTGAAGCTTTCTTT. Protein product: CSTRGGHSGNTEAFF.

The chain carries TRBV6-6 and TRBJ2-6; no reliable D call. The germline V gene has CDR1 MNHNY and CDR2 SVGAGI (reference sequence). Deletions cut 2 bases from V and 0 bases from J, with 20 bases between. The CDR3 is 20 residues long. The CDR3 is CASSYLPVLKRFSGANVLTF. CDR3 DNA sequence: TGTGCCAGCAGTTACCTCCCGGTCCTTAAGAGATTCTCTGGGGCCAACGTCCTGACTTTC.

The J gene is TRBJ1-2, the V gene TRBV7-3; D remains ambiguous. Trimming stripped 1 base from V and 6 bases from J, with 12 bases between. The CDR3 runs to 14 residues. Germline CDR1 SGHTA, CDR2 FQGTGA. The CDR3 reads CASSLRPGENGYTF. Here the CDR3 DNA reads TGTGCCAGCAGCTTAAGGCCAGGAGAAAATGGCTACACCTTC.

This clonotype was detected only a few times. CDR3 DNA sequence: TGTGCCAGCAGCCAAGCAGGCGGCACCCCCAAGTATTTT. Translation: CASSQAGGTPKYF. This chain uses TRBV3-2 with TRBJ2-3; the table gives TRBD1 as D, unverified against the DNA. TRBV3-2 is described as a pseudogene. The CDR3 extends over 13 amino acids.

This clonotype was detected a few times. V is TRBV9 and J is TRBJ1-1; no firm D call. V gave up 5 bases and J gave up 1 base, with 6 bases separating them. The CDR3 sequence is 12 residues long. Germline values: CDR1 SGDLS, CDR2 YYNGEE. CDR3: CASRGQNTEAFF. DNA of the CDR3: TGTGCCAGCAGGGGCCAGAACACTGAAGCTTTCTTT.

The V and J genes are TRBV19 and TRBJ1-3; D unresolved. Germline loops: CDR1 LNHDA, CDR2 SQIVND (reference sequence). CDR3 length: 12 amino acids. V was cut by 7 bases and J by 4 bases, with 8 bases left in between. CDR3 DNA: TGTGCCAGTACCTCGGGGGGAAACACCATATATTTT. Protein sequence: CASTSGGNTIYF. Complete variable domain (other parts from reference TRBV19 and TRBJ1-3): DGGITQSPKYLFRKEGQNVTLSCEQNLNHDAMYWYRQDPGQGLRLIYYSQIVNDFQKGDIAEGYSVSREKKESFPLTVTSAQKNPTAFYLCASTSGGNTIYFGEGSWLTVV.

This clonotype was seen a few times. The chain has TRBV30 and TRBJ1-1; D not certain. Germline V lookup: CDR1 GTSNPN, CDR2 SVGIG (reference sequence). Trimming removed 5 bases at V and 11 bases at J, with 12 bases between. CDR3 size: 10 residues. This CDR3 reads CAWVGPLAFF. The CDR3, as DNA: TGTGCCTGGGTAGGACCTCTGGCTTTCTTT.